This T cell receptor beta chain was profiled in a study of T cells expressing NK-cell markers. Turning to the study itself: All TCR beta repertoires analysed originated from sorted CD3+CD56+NKG2C+, CD3+CD56+NKG2C- and CD3+CD56-NKG2C+ T cells. HCMV seropositivity characterized most of the eight sequenced donors, and seronegativity one.

Notes on this clonotype: What it binds is not known.

Template switching by 5'RACE with UMIs generated the TCR beta cDNA. TCRdb re-called the 5' RACE reads; every CDR3 protein appears as one record, without DNA. The sample table sets out roughly 180,000 distinct CDR3 sequences. Study observations and caveats: Roughly six of the donors carried dominant NKG2C+ clonotypes that took up about 1.0-8% of their CD8+ T cells.

The CDR3 covers 15 residues. Sequencing was carried out using blood T cells: a sorted CD56 or NKG2C T cell subset, CD4+ or CD8+ T cells, or bulk PBMC T cells (not recorded which). The sequence was obtained from a woman aged 18-69 years in good health. The genes are TRBV12-3 or TRBV12-4 and TRBJ2-3. The CDR3 loop is CASSLRRVGTDTQYF.